This T cell receptor beta chain was retrieved from a study of identical twins. General study findings and limits: Within monozygotic twins, out-of-frame TCR alpha sharing was underestimated by the models. Conclusions rested on cross-sectional statistics rather than following the same donors. Beta out-of-frame sequences showed weaker excess sharing between twins.

TCRdb independently ran MiXCR on the 5' RACE reads; one entry per CDR3 protein. The sample has approximately 1.8 million distinct CDR3 sequences, about 31% seen once; the top ten hold about 0.27%. V lost 0 bases and J lost 4, with 11 bases in between. This CDR3 spans 15 amino acids. CDR1 is SGDLS, CDR2 YYNGEE, per germline. This clonotype appeared a few times. Antigen unknown. This clonotype was sampled from a newborn girl in good health. The genes are TRBV9 and TRBJ2-1; unclear D gene. Sequenced sample: cord blood. The DNA of the CDR3 is TGTGCCAGCAGCGTAGCCCAGGCTCAGTACAATGAGCAGTTCTTC. Amino acid sequence: CASSVAQAQYNEQFF.